The TCR beta chain under discussion was sequenced for a study of blood T cell repertoires in COVID-19. Across the study: Sources were T cells, B-cell-depleted T cells, or PBMCs; the material itself was cDNA or gDNA.

TCRdb keeps only in-frame clones here, not all; method: immunoSEQ multiplex PCR. The repertoire holds about 200,000 clones, 86% seen once, with 4.5% to 7% in the top ten. CDR1 is SGDLS, CDR2 YYNGEE, per germline. V trimming: 0 bases; J trimming: 7 bases; junction bases outside the gene matches: 4. The CDR3 runs 15 residues. Sequencing input: PBMCs or T cells enriched from blood (not recorded which). This clonotype originated in a man aged 40-55 years with acute COVID-19. The chain recombines TRBV9 with TRBJ2-1, with 10 bases lining up with TRBD2. CDR3: CASSVASGSWNEQFF. CDR3 nucleotides: TGTGCCAGCAGCGTAGCTAGCGGGAGTTGGAATGAGCAGTTCTTC.